This passage covers 30 T cell receptor beta chains from one sample sequenced in a study of patients and donors after allogeneic stem cell transplantation. One entry per CDR3 protein, called by TCRdb with MiXCR from the RT-PCR reads. The sample shows about a million distinct CDR3 sequences, approximately 18% of them seen only once. The sample consisted of blood, either unsorted or a sorted T cell fraction (not recorded which). These receptors were taken from a human donor who was either an allogeneic HSCT recipient or a stem cell or donor lymphocyte infusion donor (not recorded which). It is not recorded whose cells these are; they may come from a transplant donor.

This clonotype was seen at least ten times. This chain joins TRBV12-3 or TRBV12-4 and TRBJ1-2, with a tentative D call TRBD1 (5 bases). The V and J ends lost 5 bases and 5 bases respectively, with 6 bases between them. This CDR3 is built from 11 residues. The CDR3 protein is CASSGGYGYTF. The CDR3, as DNA: TGTGCCAGCAGTGGGGGTTATGGCTACACCTTC.

The CDR3 is CASSQPGLAKYNEQFF. The DNA for the CDR3 is TGTGCCAGCAGTCAACCGGGACTAGCGAAATACAATGAGCAGTTCTTC. The chain joins TRBV7-2 to TRBJ2-1, with 10 bases aligning to TRBD2. Germline V gene sequence: CDR1 SGHTA, CDR2 FQGNSA. The CDR3 loop spans 16 amino acids. V shed 6 bases and J 4 bases; nucleotides not matched to a gene: 9.

The chain couples TRBV4-3 to TRBJ1-1; no clear D. CDR3 length: 16 residues. Germline values: CDR1 LGHNA, CDR2 YSLEER. V was shortened by 4 bases and J by 0 bases, with 15 bases between the two germline ends. CDR3 nucleotide sequence: TGCGCCAGCAGCCTATTTTCGTATGTCCTGAACACTGAAGCTTTCTTT. This gives the protein CASSLFSYVLNTEAFF.

The V call is TRBV11-2, the J call TRBJ2-7; D is perhaps TRBD1 (6 bases). This CDR3 has 12 residues. V dropped 3 bases and J dropped 5 bases, with 8 bases sitting between them. Germline CDR1 is SGHAT and CDR2 is FQNNGV. CDR3 in amino acids: CASSLDRNEQYF. CDR3 nucleotide sequence: TGTGCCAGCAGCTTGGACAGAAACGAGCAGTACTTC.

This clonotype appeared a few times. V usage is TRBV27 and J usage is TRBJ1-2; D is undetermined. Germline CDR1 and CDR2: MNHEY and SMNVEV (reference sequence). This CDR3 has 16 amino acids. V was clipped by 2 bases and J by 0 bases, with 13 bases between them. The CDR3 loop reads CASSLIPPAANYGYTF. Here the CDR3 DNA reads TGTGCCAGCAGTTTAATTCCGCCCGCAGCTAACTATGGCTACACCTTC.

The chain links TRBV12-3 or TRBV12-4 to TRBJ1-1; D is unclear. CDR3 length: 11 residues. The ends were cut back, 10 bases at V and 3 bases at J, with 9 bases in the middle. CDR3 nucleotides: TGTGCCACCCGATCCTACACTGAAGCTTTCTTT. Protein sequence: CATRSYTEAFF.

The chain joins TRBV13 to TRBJ2-2; TRBD2 matches at 9 bases. Germline values: CDR1 PRHDT, CDR2 FYEKMQ (reference sequence). Unmatched junction bases numbered 9, after V lost 6 bases and J lost 4 bases. The CDR3 covers 16 residues. The CDR3 DNA sequence: TGTGCCAGCAGACATCTGGCGGGAGGGCCCACCGGGGAGCTGTTTTTT. It specifies CASRHLAGGPTGELFF.

The CDR3 is CSARDSTHYNEQFF. The DNA for the CDR3 is TGCAGTGCTAGAGATTCAACACATTACAATGAGCAGTTCTTC. The gene calls are TRBV20-1 and TRBJ2-1; D remains unclear. V shed 0 bases and J shed 4 bases, with 10 bases lying between them. This CDR3 has 14 residues. The germline gives CDR1 DFQATT, CDR2 SNEGSKA (reference sequence).

This clonotype was picked up a small number of times. The chain links TRBV20-1 to TRBJ1-1; 9 positions match TRBD1. The CDR3 is 12 amino acids. CDR1 is DFQATT, CDR2 SNEGSKA, per germline (reference sequence). Trimming cost V 6 bases and J 5 bases; bases outside gene matches: 4. This chain's CDR3 is CSAGQGPTEAFF. The CDR3 nucleotides read TGCAGTGCCGGACAGGGGCCTACTGAAGCTTTCTTT.

The genes are TRBV7-9 and TRBJ2-2, with TRBD2 matching over 8 bases. In germline, CDR1 is SEHNR, CDR2 FQNEAQ (reference sequence). Unmatched junction bases numbered 4, after V lost 2 bases and J lost 2 bases. This CDR3 is built from 16 residues. The CDR3 DNA reads as TGTGCCAGCAGCTTACCCAGCGGGGGTAACACCGGGGAGCTGTTTTTT. Amino acid sequence: CASSLPSGGNTGELFF.

This clonotype was counted only a few times. The rearrangement joins TRBV6-1 to TRBJ1-1; 9 nucleotides align to TRBD1. The length of the CDR3 is 15 residues. V shed 6 bases and J 4 bases; nucleotides not matched to a gene: 9. CDR1 is MNHNS and CDR2 is SASEGT in the germline V gene. The CDR3 loop reads CASSPPATGGTEAFF. The CDR3 coding sequence is TGTGCCAGCAGCCCCCCCGCGACAGGGGGCACTGAAGCTTTCTTT.

This clonotype was counted between two and nine times. DNA of the CDR3: TGTGCCAGCATCCACCGCCCCTCTAGCGGGGGCCCTTACAATGAGCAGTTCTTC. It encodes CASIHRPSSGGPYNEQFF. This chain uses TRBV27 with TRBJ2-1, with 10 positions matching TRBD2. CDR1 and CDR2 (germline): MNHEY, SMNVEV (reference sequence). This CDR3 contains 18 residues. V lost 7 bases and J lost 4; bases outside the gene matches: 16.

This chain connects TRBV20-1 to TRBJ2-3; perhaps D is TRBD1 or TRBD2 (5 bases each). CDR3 length: 17 residues. V lost 3 bases to trimming and J lost 1 base, with 20 bases between them. Germline values: CDR1 DFQATT, CDR2 SNEGSKA (reference sequence). The CDR3 DNA sequence: TGCAGTGCTAGCGGCGCCGGGACCCAAACCCGCACAGATACGCAGTATTTT. It encodes CSASGAGTQTRTDTQYF.

In this sample, this clonotype turned up a few times. V is TRBV5-1 and J is TRBJ2-3, with TRBD1 as a possible D gene (6 bases). Germline V gene sequence: CDR1 SGHRS, CDR2 YFSETQ. The CDR3 has 14 residues. The V end was cut by 2 bases, the J end by 5 bases, with 12 bases between. The CDR3 is CASSFPGVGDTQYF. The CDR3, as DNA: TGCGCCAGCAGCTTCCCAGGGGTTGGAGATACGCAGTATTTT.

This clonotype was counted a few times. This chain connects TRBV12-3 or TRBV12-4 to TRBJ1-1, with a tentative D call TRBD1 (5 bases). V was pared by 5 bases and J by 5 bases, with 15 bases between. CDR3 length: 14 amino acids. The CDR3, as DNA: TGTGCCAGCAGTCTGACCCCAGGGAGGACTGAAGCTTTCTTT. It encodes CASSLTPGRTEAFF.

The chain has TRBV6-5 and TRBJ2-7, with 7 bases aligning to TRBD2. The junction had 16 bases not matched to a gene; V was cut back by 4 bases and J by 4 bases. Germline lookup yields CDR1 MNHEY and CDR2 SVGAGI. The CDR3 contains 17 residues. The CDR3 region is CASSWASGTQRVYEQYF. The CDR3 coding sequence is TGTGCCAGCAGTTGGGCTAGCGGAACTCAGAGGGTTTACGAGCAGTACTTC.

The chain carries TRBV20-1 and TRBJ2-7, with 12 bases that match TRBD2. Trimming at V came to 3 bases and at J to 0 bases, leaving 9 bases not matched to a gene. The V gene's germline CDR1 is DFQATT and CDR2 SNEGSKA (reference sequence). This CDR3 comprises 17 residues. The CDR3 DNA reads as TGCAGTGCTAGGGGAGGACTAGCGGGGCCAAGCTCCTACGAGCAGTACTTC. This gives the protein CSARGGLAGPSSYEQYF.

V is TRBV30 and J is TRBJ2-3; 8 bases are shared with TRBD2. The V gene's germline CDR1 is GTSNPN and CDR2 SVGIG (reference sequence). V trimming: 0 bases; J trimming: 8 bases; junction bases outside the gene matches: 1. This CDR3 comprises 12 residues. As DNA, the CDR3 is TGTGCCTGGAGTGTACGGGGGGGTACGCAGTATTTT. Its protein is CAWSVRGGTQYF.

There are a few counts of this clonotype. The CDR3 bases are TGCAGTGCTAGAGACCTGGGAGGGGTACAGGAAAAACTGTTTTTT. This sequence encodes CSARDLGGVQEKLFF. The gene calls are TRBV20-1 and TRBJ1-4, with a tentative D call TRBD1 (5 bases). Deletions cut 0 bases from V and 8 bases from J, with 16 bases between. The CDR3 totals 15 residues. Germline values: CDR1 DFQATT, CDR2 SNEGSKA (reference sequence).

This clonotype turned up a few times. V and J are TRBV5-1 and TRBJ2-5; weak D call: TRBD2 (6 bases). V lost 0 bases and J 5 bases, leaving 20 bases between the germline ends. CDR3 length equals 17 residues. Germline loops: CDR1 SGHRS, CDR2 YFSETQ. For the CDR3, the DNA is TGCGCCAGCAGCTTGGGTAGCGCTAGCGCAAGCCTGGAGACCCAGTACTTC. Protein sequence: CASSLGSASASLETQYF. Full variable domain (missing parts from reference TRBV5-1 and TRBJ2-5): KAGVTQTPRYLIKTRGQQVTLSCSPISGHRSVSWYQQTPGQGLQFLFEYFSETQRNKGNFPGRFSGRQFSNSRSEMNVSTLELGDSALYLCASSLGSASASLETQYFGPGTRLLVL.

There are a few counts of this clonotype. The V call is TRBV20-1, the J call TRBJ2-1; 8 bases fit TRBD2. Germline CDR1 and CDR2: DFQATT and SNEGSKA (reference sequence). After removal of 5 bases from V and 6 bases from J, the junction contained 3 bases not matched to a gene. CDR3 length equals 12 residues. The CDR3 region is CSASGLVNEQFF. DNA of the CDR3: TGCAGTGCTTCGGGACTAGTCAATGAGCAGTTCTTC.

This clonotype was picked up a small number of times. The chain links TRBV20-1 to TRBJ2-7; 10 bases are shared with TRBD2. Germline lookup yields CDR1 DFQATT and CDR2 SNEGSKA (reference sequence). With 2 bases clipped from V and 5 bases from J, the junction kept 6 bases outside the gene matches. The CDR3 has 14 amino acids. This CDR3 is CSARSLAGDHEQYF. In DNA form, the CDR3 reads TGCAGTGCTAGATCCCTAGCGGGAGACCACGAGCAGTACTTC.

The chain links TRBV27 to TRBJ2-2; no clear D. CDR1 is MNHEY and CDR2 is SMNVEV in the germline V gene (reference sequence). V dropped 4 bases and J dropped 13 bases, with 19 bases sitting between them. This CDR3 is built from 14 residues. The chain's CDR3 is CASSSTTHLRWLFF. The DNA for the CDR3 is TGTGCCAGCAGTTCGACCACTCACCTTCGGTGGCTGTTTTTT.

In its sample, this clonotype was seen a few times. This sequence joins TRBV11-2 and TRBJ2-4, with 11 nucleotides matching TRBD2. Germline CDR1 and CDR2: SGHAT and FQNNGV. The CDR3 covers 18 residues. Trimming at V came to 9 bases and at J to 2 bases, leaving 15 bases not matched to a gene. The CDR3 spells CASMEVAGGPGPKNIQYF. In nucleotides, the CDR3 is TGTGCCAGTATGGAGGTAGCGGGAGGGCCGGGTCCCAAAAACATTCAGTACTTC.

The chain joins TRBV12-3 or TRBV12-4 to TRBJ2-6, with D perhaps matching TRBD1 (5 bases). The CDR3 contains 17 residues. V was shortened by 3 bases and J by 0 bases, with 12 bases between the two germline ends. The CDR3 region has the DNA TGTGCCAGCAGTTTCGGTCAGGGCAGCTCTGGGGCCAACGTCCTGACTTTC. It yields the protein CASSFGQGSSGANVLTF.

This clonotype has more than one count but fewer than ten. This chain uses TRBV11-1 with TRBJ1-2; 11 nucleotides line up with TRBD1. The CDR3 length is 19 residues. Germline V gene sequence: CDR1 SGHAT, CDR2 FQDESV (reference sequence). Trimming removed 5 bases from V and 0 bases from J; junction bases left unmatched: 14. Here the CDR3 reads CASSGWTGGDRISNYGYTF. The CDR3 DNA reads TGTGCCAGCAGCGGATGGACAGGGGGCGATAGGATCTCTAACTATGGCTACACCTTC.

V is TRBV4-1 and J is TRBJ2-7; 7 nucleotides align to TRBD2. The length of the CDR3 is 16 residues. Germline V CDR1 and CDR2: MGHRA, YSYEKL. J lost 0 bases, V lost 3 bases, and 8 bases had no gene match. The DNA of the CDR3 is TGCGCCAGCAGCCAGGCCCTAGCGGAGAGCTCCTACGAGCAGTACTTC. It codes for CASSQALAESSYEQYF.

The CDR3 DNA sequence: TGTGCCAGCAGCCAAAGGGACAGGGTTTCAGATACGCAGTATTTT. It specifies CASSQRDRVSDTQYF. The chain joins TRBV3-1 to TRBJ2-3; 9 bases map to TRBD1. Germline V gives CDR1 LGHDT, CDR2 YNNKEL (reference sequence). The CDR3 has 15 amino acids. V lost 2 bases and J lost 4; bases outside the gene matches: 4.

There are many counts of this clonotype. The genes are TRBV5-1 and TRBJ2-1; tentatively, D is TRBD1 (6 bases). CDR1 is SGHRS and CDR2 is YFSETQ in the germline V gene. The length of the CDR3 is 15 residues. Trimming took off 2 bases at V and 7 bases at J, with 16 bases between the two ends. For the CDR3, the DNA is TGCGCCAGCAGCTTCCGTCCAGGGGTGGGGAATGAGCAGTTCTTC. It specifies CASSFRPGVGNEQFF.

This clonotype has just a few counts. This chain uses TRBV10-3 with TRBJ2-7; 10 positions match TRBD1. From germline, CDR1 is ENHRY and CDR2 SYGVKD. The length of the CDR3 is 14 residues. V shed 0 bases, J shed 6 bases, and the junction held 2 bases outside the gene matches. CDR3 amino acids: CAISESRTGGEQYF. The CDR3 DNA reads as TGTGCCATCAGTGAGTCAAGGACAGGGGGCGAGCAGTACTTC.